This TCR beta chain was recorded in a study of OX40 agonist ivuxolimab in advanced cancers. Study overall: Patients took ivuxolimab, an agonistic anti-OX40 (CD134) antibody.

Assay: immunoSEQ multiplex PCR; the TCRdb copy retains only in-frame clones and omits some. The data show about 77,000 clones, about 83% seen once. This CDR3 comprises 13 residues. Germline V gene lookup returns CDR1 KGHSH and CDR2 LQKENI. Trimming shortened V by 3 bases and J by 2 bases, and 7 bases separated the two germline ends. The chain carries TRBV18 and TRBJ1-1; D gene uncertain. The receptor was isolated from an adult with an advanced solid tumor such as melanoma, head and neck, liver or kidney cancer. Sequences were derived from CD4+ or CD8+ T cells sorted from blood, sampled in a trial of the OX40 agonist ivuxolimab. In DNA form, the CDR3 reads TGTGCCAGCTCACCTAATTTCAACACTGAAGCTTTCTTT. It encodes CASSPNFNTEAFF.